This TCR beta chain derives from a study of cytomegalovirus exposure and HLA in healthy donors. Regarding the study as a whole: Among TCR sequences, most were rare, though some public TCRs appeared in many donors. Compared with the approximately 670-donor mean, an Asian-associated ancestry cluster reportedly had fewer N-insertions, according to a later analysis.

About this clone: No antigen is known for it.

60 Vbeta and 13 Jbeta primers were used in PCR. Assay: immunoSEQ multiplex PCR; the TCRdb copy retains only in-frame clones and omits some. The table shows about 140,000 clones, with about 76% occurring only once. V lost 0 bases and J lost 6; bases outside the gene matches: 7. Germline V CDR1 and CDR2: SGHNT, YYREEE (reference sequence). This CDR3 spans 15 amino acids. Sequencing input: PBMCs. The sequence was obtained from a man aged 18 to 35 in good health and CMV-seronegative. This chain links TRBV5-4 with TRBJ2-7, with 9 bases identical to TRBD2. Written as DNA, the CDR3 is TGTGCCAGCAGCTTGGTTGCGGGGGGGCGTTTCGAGCAGTACTTC. As protein: CASSLVAGGRFEQYF.